This T cell receptor (beta chain) stems from a study of T cell repertoires in cytomegalovirus infection. Study background: In public TCR beta signatures, there were indications of both CMV infection and matching HLA type.

Study-level points and caveats: Ex vivo responses were dominated by HLA-C-restricted CMV-specific TCR beta clonotypes. Cumulative frequency of public TCR beta families picked out carriers of CMV plus the relevant HLA.

TCRdb used MiXCR to reprocess the reads, holding one entry per CDR3 protein. Found here are a few hundred thousand distinct CDR3 sequences, around 18% of them singletons; the top ten hold approximately 8%. Concerning this clonotype: Its antigen is unknown.

V dropped 4 bases and J dropped 5 bases, with 8 bases sitting between them. In germline, CDR1 is SGHVS, CDR2 FNYEAQ. The CDR3 consists of 12 residues. This sequence joins TRBV7-6 and TRBJ2-5, with D hard to call. This sequence originates from a human donor in good health (CMV status not recorded). Some clones in this sample may be carry-over from other donors' samples. What was sequenced was PBMCs. The CDR3 loop is CASSSPGETQYF. The CDR3 nucleotides are TGTGCCAGCAGCTCACCTGGGGAGACCCAGTACTTC.